Detailed here is one T cell receptor (beta chain). This table comes from immunoSEQ multiplex PCR, and its TCRdb copy is limited to in-frame clones, with some not included. The sample lists approximately 92,000 clones, approximately 93% occurring once. V shed 2 bases, J shed 5 bases, and the junction held 8 bases outside the gene matches. Germline lookup yields CDR1 SNHLY and CDR2 FYNNEI. This CDR3 is 15 amino acids long. The data were obtained in a study of control samples from healthy donors and cancer patients. The sample comprised blood. The chain is built from TRBV2 and TRBJ2-7; 8 nucleotides align to TRBD1. The source is a woman aged 25 to 39 in good health. CDR3 sequence reads: CASSERGRGRDEQYF. The CDR3 region has the DNA TGTGCCAGCAGTGAAAGGGGCAGGGGGCGGGACGAGCAGTACTTC.